This T cell receptor (beta chain) was sequenced during a study of neurological immune-mediated disorders. Study-wide points: Private repertoires in all groups were suggested by the absence of shared CDR3 amino acid sequences among expanded clones across subjects.

This clonotype was seen at least ten times. No antigen is known for it. As for the cDNA, it was generated by 5'RACE with 10-nucleotide random UMIs. TCRdb analysed the 5' RACE reads with MiXCR anew, one entry per CDR3 protein. The sample has around 90,000 distinct CDR3 sequences, 13% seen once. The time point is: longitudinal time-point 2. Germline V lookup: CDR1 SGHRS, CDR2 YFSETQ. This CDR3 comprises 14 residues. The ends were cut back, 1 base at V and 4 bases at J, with 9 bases in the middle. The origin of this receptor is a female donor with HTLV-1-associated myelopathy (HAM/TSP). The chain is built from TRBV5-1 and TRBJ2-1, with a tentative D call TRBD1 (5 bases). Specimen: PBMCs. The CDR3 protein is CASSLFSGYNEQFF. The CDR3 region has the DNA TGCGCCAGCAGCTTGTTTTCAGGGTACAATGAGCAGTTCTTC.